The 20 T cell receptor beta chains in this list originate from one sample, sequenced in a study of CD8+ T cells in alopecia areata. RNA extraction and reverse transcription yielded cDNA as sequencing template. Using immunoSEQ multiplex PCR, the repertoire was profiled, and TCRdb retains in-frame clones only, with some absent. This sample carries more than 90,000 clones, none of them present only once. Sequencing used lesional skin. Receptors were obtained from a C3H/HeJ mouse with alopecia areata. These mice share the MHC haplotype H2-k.

This clone has a handful of counts. At residue 13, TCRdb's protein is not the same as the translated DNA, so the protein here was read from the DNA. Genes and germline come from the mouse. The CDR3 extends 3 residues past the end of the read, so its final part is completed from the germline J gene. The rearrangement joins TRBV1 to TRBJ1-6; 9 nucleotides align to TRBD1. TRBJ1-6 is an open reading frame whose function is uncertain. Germline CDR1 NSQYPW, CDR2 LRSPGD (reference sequence). Trimming removed 6 bases from V and 3 bases from J; junction bases left unmatched: 6. The CDR3 runs 16 residues. CDR3 amino acids: CTCSKGTGFYNSPLYF. The DNA read from the CDR3 is TGCACCTGCAGCAAAGGGACAGGGTTCTATAATTCGCCC.

With respect to this clone: Mouse names are used for the genes. The CDR3 end is not reached by the read, which stops 4 residues before it; the germline J gene fills it in. Within the sample, other DNA sequences also encode this same CDR3. The genes are TRBV1 and TRBJ2-7; perhaps TRBD1 as D (5 bases). The CDR3 is made up of 15 amino acids. Germline V gene data show CDR1 as NSQYPW and CDR2 as LRSPGD (reference sequence). V was cut by 0 bases and J by 1 base, with 10 bases left in between. The DNA read from the CDR3 is TGCACCTGCAGTGCAGATCTCGGACAATCCTAT. Amino acid sequence: CTCSADLGQSY. The complete CDR3 reads CTCSADLGQSYEQYF.

This clone was seen only a few times. Gene names are mouse gene names. The read gets to within 4 residues of the CDR3 end, and the germline J gene fills in the rest. J is TRBJ2-1 and V is TRBV19, with 7 bases identical to TRBD2. The CDR3 is 14 amino acids. Per the germline V gene, CDR1 is FNHDT and CDR2 is SITEND (reference sequence). Losses at the gene ends were 6 bases for V and 1 base for J; bases not matched to a gene: 4. Incomplete CDR3 DNA: TGTGCCAGCACCGTGACTGGGAACTATGCT. Translating gives CASTVTGNYA. The full-length CDR3 reads as CASTVTGNYAEQFF.

This clone was recorded at least ten times. Gene and germline names: mouse. CDR3 DNA (partial): TGTGCCAGCAGTGATATGGGACAGGATGCT. Translating it yields CASSDMGQDA. The entire CDR3 protein is CASSDMGQDAEQFF. The chain uses TRBV13-3 and TRBJ2-1, with 8 bases lining up with TRBD1. The sequenced fragment ends 4 residues before the CDR3 boundary, so the rest is inferred from the germline J gene. Germline loops: CDR1 NNHDY, CDR2 SYVADS. Germline trimming cut 1 base from V and 5 bases from J; bases unmatched to any gene: 2. CDR3 length: 14 residues.

In the case of this clone: Germline and genes here are mouse. The DNA read from the CDR3 is TGTGCCAGCAGTGCCGCCGGGACAGGGGTAGAC. Protein: CASSAAGTGVD. The whole CDR3 is CASSAAGTGVDTQYF. The rearrangement joins TRBV13-3 to TRBJ2-5, with 10 bases aligning to TRBD1. The CDR3 end falls 4 residues outside the read, so it is completed with the germline J gene. The CDR3 sequence is 15 residues long. CDR1 is NNHDY and CDR2 is SYVADS in the germline V gene.

This clone was detected ten times or more. The genes and germline here are from mouse. The read terminates 4 residues ahead of where the CDR3 ends, so the germline J gene completes it. V gene TRBV13-3 combines with J gene TRBJ2-1; 10 nucleotides match TRBD1. Germline V lookup: CDR1 NNHDY, CDR2 SYVADS. This CDR3 comprises 14 residues. J lost 4 bases, V lost 5 bases, and 3 bases had no gene match. The CDR3 spells CASRGTGVYAEQFF. Incomplete CDR3 DNA: TGTGCCAGCAGAGGGACAGGGGTTTATGCT.

This clone was observed many times. Gene names are the mouse ones. The CDR3 end lies 4 residues beyond the end of the read and is filled in from the germline J gene. The chain carries TRBV13-3 and TRBJ2-7, with a tentative D call TRBD1 (6 bases). The CDR3 has 14 residues. Looked up from germline, CDR1 is NNHDY and CDR2 is SYVADS. CDR3 DNA (partial): TGTGCCAGCAGTGATGTGGACAGAAATTAT. Translated, it gives CASSDVDRNY. The complete CDR3 reads CASSDVDRNYEQYF.

This clone appeared a few times. Mouse gene names apply. The CDR3 is cut off 4 residues early in the read; its end comes from the germline J gene. The chain employs TRBV1 and TRBJ2-4; TRBD2 agrees at 7 bases. Germline V gene lookup returns CDR1 NSQYPW and CDR2 LRSPGD (reference sequence). The trim removed 5 bases at V and 0 bases at J, leaving 5 bases unmatched. The CDR3 totals 15 residues. The CDR3 here is CTCSTLGSSQNTLYF. Incomplete CDR3 DNA: TGCACCTGCAGTACACTGGGGAGTAGTCAAAAC.

On this clone itself: The listed genes are named as in mouse. From the germline J gene comes the end of the CDR3, since the read stops 4 residues before it. This sequence joins TRBV13-3 and TRBJ1-1; 10 nucleotides align to TRBD1. CDR1 and CDR2 (germline): NNHDY, SYVADS. The CDR3 contains 14 residues. With V trimmed by 3 bases and J by 4 bases, 3 bases remained unmatched. The DNA read from the CDR3 is TGTGCCAGCAGTGCGGGACAGGGGTCCACA. Translating gives CASSAGQGST. The whole CDR3 protein is CASSAGQGSTEVFF.

On this clone: The gene symbols are mouse symbols. The sequenced fragment ends 4 residues before the CDR3 boundary, so the rest is inferred from the germline J gene. The chain employs TRBV13-1 and TRBJ2-4; D might be TRBD1 (7 bases). Germline lookup yields CDR1 NSHNY and CDR2 SYGAGN. The CDR3 runs 13 residues. V was cut by 5 bases and J by 3 bases, with 10 bases left in between. The CDR3 bases that were read are TGTGCCAGCAGAGGGGGCCTCCAAAAC. As protein: CASRGGLQN. The complete CDR3 reads CASRGGLQNTLYF.

For this clone: The germline and genes are mouse ones. Read sequence stops 4 residues before the CDR3 end, and the germline J gene provides the missing end. The chain recombines TRBV1 with TRBJ1-4, with D unresolved. The V end lost 3 bases, the J end lost 3 bases, and 8 bases lay between the germline ends. This CDR3 is 14 amino acids long. Germline V gene lookup returns CDR1 NSQYPW and CDR2 LRSPGD (reference sequence). This CDR3 reads CTCSATSPNERLFF. CDR3 DNA, as far as it was read: TGCACCTGCAGTGCCACATCTCCCAACGAA.

A note on this clone: The germline and genes are mouse ones. The CDR3 goes on 4 residues after the read ends, and that part is filled in from the germline J gene. The chain is built from TRBV13-1 and TRBJ2-3, with a weak D call TRBD2 (5 bases). V was pared by 1 base and J by 0 bases, with 9 bases between. The CDR3 spans 15 residues. CDR1 is NSHNY, CDR2 SYGAGN, per germline. CDR3 DNA (partial): TGTGCCAGCAGTGATTGGGGTGAGAGTGCAGAA. This translates into CASSDWGESAE. The whole CDR3 sequence is CASSDWGESAETLYF.

As regards this clone: Mouse names are used for the genes. The DNA read from the CDR3 is TGTGCCTGGAGTCTAGACTGGGTTCAAAAC. Its translation is CAWSLDWVQN. The whole CDR3 protein is CAWSLDWVQNTLYF. This chain connects TRBV31 to TRBJ2-4, with 7 bases that match TRBD2. The CDR3 is cut off 4 residues early in the read; its end comes from the germline J gene. The CDR3 loop spans 14 amino acids. Germline V CDR1 and CDR2: GKSSPN, SITVG. V lost 0 bases and J lost 2; bases outside the gene matches: 2. Full variable domain (outside the CDR3, taken from reference TRBV31 and TRBJ2-4): AQTIHQWPVAEIKAVGSPLSLGCTIKGKSSPNLYWYWQATGGTLQQLFYSITVGQVESVVQLNLSASRPKDDQFILSTEKLLLSHSGFYLCAWSLDWVQNTLYFGAGTRLSVL.

This clone was seen a handful of times. Mouse gene names apply. Coverage ceases 4 residues before the CDR3 finishes, and the germline J gene fills in the end. The J gene is TRBJ2-1, the V gene TRBV13-3, with D perhaps TRBD2 (7 bases). The CDR3 has 15 amino acids. The V gene's germline CDR1 is NNHDY and CDR2 SYVADS. The germline V and J ends were trimmed by 1 base and 4 bases, with 12 bases remaining between them. The CDR3 sequence is CASSDLGGRYAEQFF. Incomplete CDR3 DNA: TGTGCCAGCAGTGATTTGGGGGGCAGGTATGCT.

This clone was seen more than once but under ten times. Gene names denote mouse genes. The read ends 4 residues shy of where the CDR3 ends; the end is completed using the germline J gene. The V call is TRBV29, the J call TRBJ2-7; D unclear. This CDR3 has 12 residues. V was trimmed by 8 bases and J by 0 bases, leaving 8 bases between them. Per the germline V gene, CDR1 is MSHET and CDR2 is SYDVDS. The CDR3 DNA, read in part, is TGTGCTAGCGTAGACATCTCCTAT. This sequence encodes CASVDISY. The CDR3, in full, reads CASVDISYEQYF. Drawing the rest from reference TRBV29 and TRBJ2-7, the complete variable domain is DMKVTQMPRYLIKRMGENVLLECGQDMSHETMYWYRQDPGLGLQLIYISYDVDSNSEGDIPKGYRVSRKKREHFSLILDSAKTNQTSVYFCASVDISYEQYFGPGTRLTVL.

This clone was seen more than once but under ten times. Here the gene names and germline are mouse. The read is 4 residues too short to cover the CDR3 end, so that end is filled in from the germline J gene. The gene calls are TRBV13-3 and TRBJ2-5, with D possibly TRBD2 on 7 matching bases. The CDR3 runs 17 residues. Deletions cut 2 bases from V and 3 bases from J, with 19 bases between. Germline loops: CDR1 NNHDY, CDR2 SYVADS. The CDR3 loop is CASSEQGRGGYQDTQYF. The sequenced CDR3 bases are TGTGCCAGCAGTGAGCAGGGGCGGGGGGGGTATCAAGAC.

As regards this clone: Gene and germline names: mouse. The CDR3 extends 4 residues past the end of the read, so its final part is completed from the germline J gene. V and J are TRBV31 and TRBJ2-3; 7 positions match TRBD2. There are 16 residues in the CDR3. Trimming took 0 bases from V and 0 from J; bases not matched to a gene: 6. Looked up from germline, CDR1 is GKSSPN and CDR2 is SITVG. The CDR3 bases that were read are TGTGCCTGGAGTCTAACTGGGGTGGGTAGTGCAGAA. It yields the protein CAWSLTGVGSAE. The CDR3 in its entirety is CAWSLTGVGSAETLYF. The variable domain in full, with the rest retrieved from reference TRBV31 and TRBJ2-3, is AQTIHQWPVAEIKAVGSPLSLGCTIKGKSSPNLYWYWQATGGTLQQLFYSITVGQVESVVQLNLSASRPKDDQFILSTEKLLLSHSGFYLCAWSLTGVGSAETLYFGSGTRLTVL.

A remark on this clone: Genes and germline come from the mouse. The sequence runs out 4 residues before the end of the CDR3; the remainder is reconstructed from the germline J gene. J is TRBJ2-7 and V is TRBV13-3, with 9 bases that match TRBD1. Germline loops: CDR1 NNHDY, CDR2 SYVADS. The CDR3 has 13 amino acids. CDR3 region: CASHRDREYEQYF. The covered CDR3 bases are TGTGCCAGCCACCGGGACAGGGAATAT.

This clone has a count of ten or more. Any gene name here is a mouse gene name. The CDR3 end is not reached by the read, which stops 4 residues before it; the germline J gene fills it in. The gene calls are TRBV13-3 and TRBJ2-7; TRBD1 aligns across 8 bases. Germline V gives CDR1 NNHDY, CDR2 SYVADS. The CDR3 length is 13 residues. CDR3: CASSDRTGHEQYF. The CDR3 DNA, read in part, is TGTGCCAGCAGTGATAGGACAGGGCAT.

The table lists this clone with many counts. Mouse names are used for the genes. The read ends 4 residues early relative to the CDR3; the germline J gene fills the gap. The chain employs TRBV13-3 and TRBJ1-2, with 8 bases identical to TRBD1. Germline-derived CDR1 and CDR2 are NNHDY and SYVADS. The CDR3 spans 14 residues. The V and J ends lost 1 base and 4 bases, in that order; junction bases with no gene match: 3. The CDR3 here is CASSDRTGSSDYTF. The sequenced CDR3 bases are TGTGCCAGCAGTGATCGGACAGGGAGCTCC.